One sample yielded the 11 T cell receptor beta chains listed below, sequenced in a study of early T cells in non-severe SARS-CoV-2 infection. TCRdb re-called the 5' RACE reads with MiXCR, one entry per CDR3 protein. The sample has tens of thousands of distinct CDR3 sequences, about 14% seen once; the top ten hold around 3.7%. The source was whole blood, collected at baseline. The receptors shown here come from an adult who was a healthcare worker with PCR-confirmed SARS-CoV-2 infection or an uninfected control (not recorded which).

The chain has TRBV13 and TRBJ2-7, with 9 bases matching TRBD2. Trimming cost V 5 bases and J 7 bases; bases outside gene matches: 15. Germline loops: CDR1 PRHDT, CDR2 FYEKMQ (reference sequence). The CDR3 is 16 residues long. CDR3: CASSQLLAGAGGEQYF. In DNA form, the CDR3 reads TGTGCCAGCAGCCAACTATTAGCGGGAGCCGGTGGGGAGCAGTACTTC.

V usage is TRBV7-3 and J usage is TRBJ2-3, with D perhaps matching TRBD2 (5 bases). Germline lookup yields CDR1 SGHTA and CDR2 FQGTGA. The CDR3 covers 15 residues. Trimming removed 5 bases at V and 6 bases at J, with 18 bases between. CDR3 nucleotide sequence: TGTGCCAGCAGCCCCGGGATCACCAGCGCGGATACGCAGTATTTT. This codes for CASSPGITSADTQYF.

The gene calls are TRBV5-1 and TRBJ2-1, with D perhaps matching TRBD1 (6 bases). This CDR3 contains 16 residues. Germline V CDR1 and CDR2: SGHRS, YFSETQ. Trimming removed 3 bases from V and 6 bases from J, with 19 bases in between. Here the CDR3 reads CASSSARLGASNEQFF. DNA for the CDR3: TGCGCCAGCAGCTCAGCTAGACTGGGGGCATCCAATGAGCAGTTCTTC.

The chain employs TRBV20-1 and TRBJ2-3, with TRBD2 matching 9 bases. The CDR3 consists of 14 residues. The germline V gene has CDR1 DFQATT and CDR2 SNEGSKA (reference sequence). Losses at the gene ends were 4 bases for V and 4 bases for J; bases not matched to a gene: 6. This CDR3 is CSATGLAIADTQYF. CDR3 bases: TGCAGTGCTACCGGACTAGCGATAGCAGATACGCAGTATTTT.

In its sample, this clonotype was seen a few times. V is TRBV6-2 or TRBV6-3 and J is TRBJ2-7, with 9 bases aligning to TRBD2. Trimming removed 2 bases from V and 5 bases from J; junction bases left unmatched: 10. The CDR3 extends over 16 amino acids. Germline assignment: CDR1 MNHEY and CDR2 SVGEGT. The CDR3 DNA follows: TGTGCCAGCAGTTACCCCTATGGTAGCGGGAGTGACGAGCAGTACTTC. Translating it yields CASSYPYGSGSDEQYF.

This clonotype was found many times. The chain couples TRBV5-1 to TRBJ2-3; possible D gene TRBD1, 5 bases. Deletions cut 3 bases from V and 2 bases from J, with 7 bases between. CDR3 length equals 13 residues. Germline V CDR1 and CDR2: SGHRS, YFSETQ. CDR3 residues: CASSWGYTDTQYF. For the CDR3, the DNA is TGCGCCAGCAGCTGGGGCTACACAGATACGCAGTATTTT.

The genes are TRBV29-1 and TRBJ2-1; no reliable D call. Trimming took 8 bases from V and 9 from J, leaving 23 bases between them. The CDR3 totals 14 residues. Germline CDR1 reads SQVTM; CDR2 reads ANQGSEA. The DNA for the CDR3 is TGCAGCCTCCTGTTAGGGCCCCGTGATGGTGAGCAGTTCTTC. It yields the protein CSLLLGPRDGEQFF.

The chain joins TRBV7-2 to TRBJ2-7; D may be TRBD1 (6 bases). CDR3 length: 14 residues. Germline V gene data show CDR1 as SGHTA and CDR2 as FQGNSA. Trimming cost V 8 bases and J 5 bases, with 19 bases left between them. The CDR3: CASSRRTGIDEQYF. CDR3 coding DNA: TGTGCCAGCTCGAGGAGAACAGGGATCGACGAGCAGTACTTC.

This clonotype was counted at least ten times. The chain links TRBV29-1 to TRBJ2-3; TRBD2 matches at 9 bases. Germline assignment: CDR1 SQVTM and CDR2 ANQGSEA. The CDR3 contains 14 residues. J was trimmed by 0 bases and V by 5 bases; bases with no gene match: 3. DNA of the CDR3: TGCAGCGTTTTTAGCGGGGGAAGCACAGATACGCAGTATTTT. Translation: CSVFSGGSTDTQYF.

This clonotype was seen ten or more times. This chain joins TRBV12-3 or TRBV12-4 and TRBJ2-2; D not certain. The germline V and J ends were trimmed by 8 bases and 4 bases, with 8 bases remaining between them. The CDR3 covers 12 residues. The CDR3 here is CASSRSTGELFF. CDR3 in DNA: TGTGCCAGCTCCAGATCCACCGGGGAGCTGTTTTTT.

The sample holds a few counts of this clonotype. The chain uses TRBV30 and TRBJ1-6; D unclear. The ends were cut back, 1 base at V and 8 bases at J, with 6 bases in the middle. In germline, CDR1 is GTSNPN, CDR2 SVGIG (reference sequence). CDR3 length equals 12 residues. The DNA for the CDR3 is TGTGCCTGGAGTGATGAACATTCACCCCTCCACTTT. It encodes CAWSDEHSPLHF.